This is a list of T cell receptor beta chains from one sample in a study of sequential checkpoint blockade in melanoma. This table comes from immunoSEQ multiplex PCR, and its TCRdb copy is limited to in-frame clones, with some not included. The sample records over 30,000 clones, 84% being singletons. Source: CD8+ T cells sorted from blood (inferred from file names), taken from a patient given nivolumab and ipilimumab in sequence. Receptors were obtained from a human donor with melanoma. Each CDR3 is given without its conserved first and last residue. Expanded clones get a size class; other rows say once, few or many, or leave the size out.

len: 13; abundance: .; v_gene: TRBV9; j_gene: TRBJ2-3; CDR3aa: ASSVERGWGDTQY
len: 17; abundance: .; v_gene: TRBV7-9; j_gene: TRBJ2-3; CDR3aa: ASSYRTSGGAGGTDTQY
len: 12; abundance: .; v_gene: TRBV11-2; j_gene: TRBJ2-7; CDR3aa: ASSLGQGYYEQY
len: 13; abundance: .; v_gene: TRBV7-3; j_gene: TRBJ2-7; CDR3aa: ASSDGLAGGEEQY
len: 13; abundance: .; v_gene: TRBV9; j_gene: TRBJ2-7; CDR3aa: ASSPWPGNEYEQY
len: 12; abundance: .; v_gene: TRBV4-1; j_gene: TRBJ2-7; CDR3aa: ASSNPGLGGEQY
len: 14; abundance: .; v_gene: TRBV5-1; j_gene: TRBJ2-3; CDR3aa: ASSPRLAGRTDTQY
len: 11; abundance: .; v_gene: TRBV5-4; j_gene: TRBJ2-3; CDR3aa: ASSPPGEGTQY
len: 12; abundance: .; v_gene: TRBV7-8; j_gene: TRBJ1-5; CDR3aa: ASSPGQFEQPQH
len: 13; abundance: .; v_gene: TRBV5-1; j_gene: TRBJ2-2; CDR3aa: ASGSLAGDTGELF
len: 9; abundance: .; v_gene: TRBV20-1; j_gene: TRBJ1-2; CDR3aa: SAGTGNGYT
len: 12; abundance: .; v_gene: TRBV27; j_gene: TRBJ2-7; CDR3aa: ASSLRSSSYEQY
len: 12; abundance: .; v_gene: TRBV14; j_gene: TRBJ1-1; CDR3aa: ASSPRPGTTEAF
len: 12; abundance: .; v_gene: TRBV5-6; j_gene: TRBJ2-7; CDR3aa: ASNAGTGSTGQY
len: 18; abundance: .; v_gene: TRBV4-2; j_gene: TRBJ2-7; CDR3aa: ASSQGLGLAGASDLYEQY
len: 12; abundance: .; v_gene: TRBV6-5; j_gene: TRBJ2-1; CDR3aa: ASRTGQGYNEQF
len: 16; abundance: few; v_gene: TRBV21-1; j_gene: TRBJ1-4; CDR3aa: ASSKRHVRGTADEKLF
len: 12; abundance: few; v_gene: TRBV27; j_gene: TRBJ2-7; CDR3aa: ASSLFQGLYEQY
len: 15; abundance: .; v_gene: TRBV2; j_gene: TRBJ2-2; CDR3aa: ASSPPPAVTNTGELF
len: 11; abundance: .; v_gene: TRBV19; j_gene: TRBJ1-4; CDR3aa: ASWPGGDEKLF
len: 12; abundance: .; v_gene: TRBV13; j_gene: TRBJ1-3; CDR3aa: ASSLWQGGNTIY
len: 13; abundance: .; v_gene: TRBV27; j_gene: TRBJ1-4; CDR3aa: ASSRGDRGPEKLF
len: 13; abundance: once; v_gene: TRBV27; j_gene: TRBJ2-3; CDR3aa: ASSYTATSTDTQY
len: 9; abundance: .; v_gene: TRBV5-1; j_gene: TRBJ2-7; CDR3aa: ASSLDREQY
len: 12; abundance: .; v_gene: TRBV19; j_gene: TRBJ1-5; CDR3aa: ASSVPRYNQPQH
len: 12; abundance: .; v_gene: TRBV6-5; j_gene: TRBJ2-2; CDR3aa: ASSSMPRGGELF
len: 13; abundance: .; v_gene: TRBV27; j_gene: TRBJ2-1; CDR3aa: ASSQVANTYNEQF
len: 10; abundance: .; v_gene: TRBV6-6; j_gene: TRBJ2-7; CDR3aa: ASSRSTYEQY
len: 13; abundance: once; v_gene: TRBV6-6; j_gene: TRBJ2-4; CDR3aa: ASSHCDSAKNIQY
len: 12; abundance: .; v_gene: TRBV10-2; j_gene: TRBJ2-7; CDR3aa: ASWPGQSLIEQY
len: 13; abundance: once; v_gene: TRBV7-8; j_gene: TRBJ2-3; CDR3aa: ATQTSAINTDTQY
len: 13; abundance: once; v_gene: TRBV9; j_gene: TRBJ2-3; CDR3aa: ASSASGTSTDTQY
len: 13; abundance: .; v_gene: TRBV27; j_gene: TRBJ2-3; CDR3aa: ASRPTSGSEDTQY
len: 15; abundance: .; v_gene: TRBV27; j_gene: TRBJ2-3; CDR3aa: ASSFQILTGDPDTQY
len: 9; abundance: .; v_gene: TRBV10-1; j_gene: .; CDR3aa: ASSTGIEQY
len: 11; abundance: .; v_gene: TRBV6-5; j_gene: TRBJ2-7; CDR3aa: ASRPESSYEQY
len: 11; abundance: .; v_gene: TRBV27; j_gene: TRBJ1-5; CDR3aa: ASSQGINQPQH
len: 11; abundance: .; v_gene: TRBV5-1; j_gene: TRBJ2-7; CDR3aa: ASSLAQTYEQY
len: 15; abundance: once; v_gene: TRBV19; j_gene: TRBJ1-5; CDR3aa: ASSIPHREGSNQPQH
len: 14; abundance: .; v_gene: TRBV9; j_gene: TRBJ1-2; CDR3aa: ASSVRGAGEGYGYT
len: 13; abundance: .; v_gene: TRBV19; j_gene: TRBJ1-5; CDR3aa: ASINRQGSNQPQH
len: 17; abundance: .; v_gene: TRBV28; j_gene: TRBJ2-7; CDR3aa: ASSSLAGGLYRSQYEQY
len: 13; abundance: .; v_gene: TRBV4-1; j_gene: TRBJ1-2; CDR3aa: ASSLAGTGGFGYT
len: 14; abundance: .; v_gene: TRBV11-1; j_gene: TRBJ1-1; CDR3aa: ASSLARVGLNTEAF
len: 13; abundance: .; v_gene: TRBV4-1; j_gene: TRBJ2-6; CDR3aa: ASSQDRGEAVVLT
len: 12; abundance: .; v_gene: TRBV28; j_gene: TRBJ2-7; CDR3aa: ASSLRGSYYEQY
len: 12; abundance: .; v_gene: TRBV7-6; j_gene: TRBJ2-6; CDR3aa: ASSSNSGANVLT
len: 12; abundance: .; v_gene: TRBV6-4; j_gene: TRBJ2-3; CDR3aa: ASSPRGSTDTQY
len: 11; abundance: few; v_gene: TRBV2; j_gene: TRBJ1-1; CDR3aa: ASGWTQNTEAF
len: 15; abundance: .; v_gene: TRBV27; j_gene: TRBJ2-2; CDR3aa: ASSLWASSSNTGELF
len: 12; abundance: .; v_gene: TRBV30; j_gene: TRBJ2-2; CDR3aa: AWSESAGGGELF
len: 14; abundance: .; v_gene: TRBV7-6; j_gene: TRBJ2-7; CDR3aa: ASSSLAGRDPYEQY
len: 13; abundance: .; v_gene: TRBV19; j_gene: TRBJ1-2; CDR3aa: ASSWGTGVNYGYT
len: 12; abundance: .; v_gene: TRBV5-1; j_gene: TRBJ2-1; CDR3aa: ASSLRGSYNEQF
len: 12; abundance: .; v_gene: TRBV19; j_gene: TRBJ1-5; CDR3aa: ASSWLGLDQPQH
len: 13; abundance: .; v_gene: TRBV4-1; j_gene: TRBJ2-7; CDR3aa: ASSQTRTSGYEQY